Sequencing of this TCR beta chain was carried out in a study of blood T cell repertoires in COVID-19. The ends lost 3 bases at V and 3 bases at J; junction bases unmatched: 2. The CDR3 is 12 amino acids. CDR1 DFQATT and CDR2 SNEGSKA come from the germline V gene (reference sequence). The assay was immunoSEQ multiplex PCR, and TCRdb's table has in-frame clones only and misses some. The table lists 150,000 to 200,000 clones, around 85% of them singletons. Sequenced sample: peripheral blood. The chain couples TRBV20-1 to TRBJ2-7; 7 bases map to TRBD2. This TCR derives from a woman in her sixties or seventies with COVID-19, enrolled during active disease. Here the CDR3 reads CSASREVYEQYF. The CDR3 DNA reads as TGCAGTGCTAGTCGGGAGGTCTACGAGCAGTACTTC.